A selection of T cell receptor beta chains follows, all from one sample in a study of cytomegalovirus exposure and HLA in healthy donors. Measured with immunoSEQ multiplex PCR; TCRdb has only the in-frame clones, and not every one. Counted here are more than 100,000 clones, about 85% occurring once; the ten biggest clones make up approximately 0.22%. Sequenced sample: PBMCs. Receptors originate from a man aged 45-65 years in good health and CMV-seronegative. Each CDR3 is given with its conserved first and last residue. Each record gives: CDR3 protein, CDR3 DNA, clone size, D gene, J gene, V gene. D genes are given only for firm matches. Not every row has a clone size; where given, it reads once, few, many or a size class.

cdr3_aa: CATSSRTGGSSYNSPLHF; cdr3_nt: TGTGCCACCAGCAGCCGGACAGGGGGAAGCTCCTATAATTCACCCCTCCACTTT; clone_size: NA; d_call: TRBD1; j_call: TRBJ1-6; v_call: TRBV15
cdr3_aa: CASSSPLAGGRETQYF; cdr3_nt: TGTGCCAGCAGCTCTCCGCTAGCGGGGGGGCGGGAGACCCAGTACTTC; clone_size: NA; d_call: TRBD2; j_call: TRBJ2-5; v_call: TRBV7-2
cdr3_aa: CAWSVPTGGSYEQYF; cdr3_nt: TGTGCCTGGAGTGTACCGACAGGGGGCTCCTACGAGCAGTACTTC; clone_size: NA; d_call: TRBD1; j_call: TRBJ2-7; v_call: TRBV30
cdr3_aa: CASRAGVAGGSGYTF; cdr3_nt: TGTGCCAGTAGAGCCGGAGTGGCAGGGGGGTCGGGCTACACCTTC; clone_size: NA; d_call: TRBD1; j_call: TRBJ1-2; v_call: TRBV19
cdr3_aa: CSADPPDRGGDTQYF; cdr3_nt: TGCAGCGCGGATCCACCGGACAGGGGGGGAGATACGCAGTATTTT; clone_size: NA; d_call: TRBD1; j_call: TRBJ2-3; v_call: TRBV29-1
cdr3_aa: CASSGLEGFGGGQFF; cdr3_nt: TGTGCCAGCAGCGGCCTGGAGGGATTCGGGGGTGGGCAGTTCTTC; clone_size: NA; d_call: NA; j_call: TRBJ2-1; v_call: TRBV9
cdr3_aa: CASRVSVAAGNQPQHF; cdr3_nt: TGTGCCAGTAGAGTTTCGGTCGCGGCGGGCAATCAGCCCCAGCATTTT; clone_size: NA; d_call: NA; j_call: TRBJ1-5; v_call: TRBV19
cdr3_aa: CASSVALNRGATYGYTF; cdr3_nt: TGTGCCAGCAGCGTAGCTCTAAACAGGGGAGCCACCTATGGCTACACCTTC; clone_size: NA; d_call: TRBD1; j_call: TRBJ1-2; v_call: TRBV9
cdr3_aa: CASSSPIGTSNEQFF; cdr3_nt: TGTGCCAGCAGTTCCCCCATCGGGACTAGCAATGAGCAGTTCTTC; clone_size: NA; d_call: TRBD2; j_call: TRBJ2-1; v_call: TRBV27
cdr3_aa: CASSIGEGRETQYF; cdr3_nt: TGTGCCAGTAGTATCGGGGAGGGAAGGGAGACCCAGTACTTC; clone_size: NA; d_call: TRBD2; j_call: TRBJ2-5; v_call: TRBV19
cdr3_aa: CASSLGLLAGEGETQYF; cdr3_nt: TGTGCCAGCAGCTTAGGTCTACTAGCGGGGGAGGGGGAGACCCAGTACTTC; clone_size: NA; d_call: TRBD2; j_call: TRBJ2-5; v_call: TRBV7-2
cdr3_aa: CASSLGLAGAPQYF; cdr3_nt: TGTGCCAGCAGCTTAGGCTTAGCGGGGGCCCCCCAGTACTTC; clone_size: NA; d_call: TRBD2; j_call: TRBJ2-5; v_call: TRBV7-6
cdr3_aa: CASSLLAGGQTDTQYF; cdr3_nt: TGTGCCAGCAGTTTACTAGCGGGGGGGCAAACAGATACGCAGTATTTT; clone_size: NA; d_call: TRBD2; j_call: TRBJ2-3; v_call: TRBV27
cdr3_aa: CASSARTGGSTEAFF; cdr3_nt: TGTGCCAGCAGTGCAAGGACAGGGGGCTCCACTGAAGCTTTCTTT; clone_size: NA; d_call: TRBD1; j_call: TRBJ1-1; v_call: TRBV6-1
cdr3_aa: CASSPLAGGHETQYF; cdr3_nt: TGTGCCAGCAGCCCTCTAGCGGGGGGCCACGAGACCCAGTACTTC; clone_size: NA; d_call: TRBD2; j_call: TRBJ2-5; v_call: TRBV14
cdr3_aa: CASSSGTGYRETQYF; cdr3_nt: TGTGCCAGCAGCTCCGGGACAGGGTATCGAGAGACCCAGTACTTC; clone_size: NA; d_call: TRBD1; j_call: TRBJ2-5; v_call: TRBV7-7
cdr3_aa: CAITDLRGSYQPQHF; cdr3_nt: TGTGCCATCACCGATCTCAGGGGCAGTTATCAGCCCCAGCATTTT; clone_size: NA; d_call: NA; j_call: TRBJ1-5; v_call: TRBV10-3
cdr3_aa: CAWTSGGGWNEQFF; cdr3_nt: TGTGCCTGGACTAGCGGGGGGGGGTGGAATGAGCAGTTCTTC; clone_size: NA; d_call: TRBD2; j_call: TRBJ2-1; v_call: TRBV30
cdr3_aa: CASSQVSSGGWGSSSIQYF; cdr3_nt: TGTGCCAGCAGCCAAGTGTCTAGCGGGGGCTGGGGATCCTCCAGCATTCAGTACTTC; clone_size: few; d_call: TRBD2; j_call: TRBJ2-4; v_call: TRBV4-2
cdr3_aa: CASSQGPGGRRETQYF; cdr3_nt: TGCGCCAGCAGCCAAGGCCCGGGGGGGCGTAGGGAGACCCAGTACTTC; clone_size: NA; d_call: TRBD2; j_call: TRBJ2-5; v_call: TRBV4-1
cdr3_aa: CASSITGGAGGNTIYF; cdr3_nt: TGTGCCAGCAGCATTACAGGGGGCGCGGGTGGAAACACCATATATTTT; clone_size: few; d_call: TRBD1; j_call: TRBJ1-3; v_call: TRBV7-2
cdr3_aa: CASSVVGQAQHF; cdr3_nt: TGTGCCAGCAGCGTAGTGGGGCAGGCCCAGCATTTT; clone_size: NA; d_call: NA; j_call: TRBJ1-5; v_call: TRBV9
cdr3_aa: CASSERVAGGREQFF; cdr3_nt: TGTGCCAGCAGCGAAAGAGTAGCGGGGGGGCGCGAGCAGTTCTTC; clone_size: NA; d_call: TRBD2; j_call: TRBJ2-1; v_call: TRBV14
cdr3_aa: CASSFPPRGLAGNTIYF; cdr3_nt: TGTGCCAGCAGCTTCCCCCCCAGGGGGCTAGCTGGAAACACCATATATTTT; clone_size: once; d_call: TRBD1; j_call: TRBJ1-3; v_call: TRBV7-6
cdr3_aa: CAISAITDTQYF; cdr3_nt: TGTGCCATCAGTGCCATCACAGATACGCAGTATTTT; clone_size: NA; d_call: NA; j_call: TRBJ2-3; v_call: TRBV10-3
cdr3_aa: CASSTQGDFQVEAFF; cdr3_nt: TGTGCCAGCAGTACACAGGGCGACTTTCAAGTTGAAGCTTTCTTT; clone_size: NA; d_call: NA; j_call: TRBJ1-1; v_call: TRBV28
cdr3_aa: CASSFRREDSPLHF; cdr3_nt: TGTGCCAGCAGCTTTCGGAGGGAGGATTCACCCCTCCACTTT; clone_size: NA; d_call: NA; j_call: TRBJ1-6; v_call: TRBV12-1
cdr3_aa: CASSGTYSSYEQYF; cdr3_nt: TGTGCCAGCAGCGGGACTTACAGCTCCTACGAGCAGTACTTC; clone_size: once; d_call: NA; j_call: TRBJ2-7; v_call: TRBV7-2
cdr3_aa: CASSPETSMAQETQYF; cdr3_nt: TGTGCCAGCAGCCCGGAGACTAGCATGGCCCAAGAGACCCAGTACTTC; clone_size: NA; d_call: TRBD2; j_call: TRBJ2-5; v_call: TRBV7-2
cdr3_aa: CASSLQVNTEAFF; cdr3_nt: TGTGCCAGCAGCCTACAGGTGAACACTGAAGCTTTCTTT; clone_size: NA; d_call: NA; j_call: TRBJ1-1; v_call: TRBV4-2
cdr3_aa: CASSHNRGTEAFF; cdr3_nt: TGCGCCAGCAGCCATAATCGGGGAACTGAAGCTTTCTTT; clone_size: NA; d_call: NA; j_call: TRBJ1-1; v_call: TRBV4-3
cdr3_aa: CASSVGTGLIGSPLHF; cdr3_nt: TGTGCCAGCAGCGTGGGGACAGGACTCATTGGTTCACCCCTCCACTTT; clone_size: NA; d_call: TRBD1; j_call: TRBJ1-6; v_call: TRBV9
cdr3_aa: CSVELGHVQETQYF; cdr3_nt: TGCAGCGTTGAATTAGGACACGTACAAGAGACCCAGTACTTC; clone_size: NA; d_call: NA; j_call: TRBJ2-5; v_call: TRBV29-1
cdr3_aa: CASRPTNRGTEAFF; cdr3_nt: TGTGCCAGCAGACCAACTAACAGGGGAACTGAAGCTTTCTTT; clone_size: NA; d_call: TRBD1; j_call: TRBJ1-1; v_call: TRBV7-2
cdr3_aa: CASSIGAGGTDTQYF; cdr3_nt: TGTGCCAGCAGCATCGGAGCGGGAGGCACAGATACGCAGTATTTT; clone_size: NA; d_call: TRBD2; j_call: TRBJ2-3; v_call: TRBV5-8
cdr3_aa: CASSPGSYNEQFF; cdr3_nt: TGTGCCAGCAGCCCGGGTTCCTACAATGAGCAGTTCTTC; clone_size: few; d_call: NA; j_call: TRBJ2-1; v_call: TRBV7-8
cdr3_aa: CASSSEGGRSYNEQFF; cdr3_nt: TGCGCCAGCAGCTCGGAAGGGGGCCGGTCCTACAATGAGCAGTTCTTC; clone_size: NA; d_call: TRBD1; j_call: TRBJ2-1; v_call: TRBV4-3
cdr3_aa: CASSPQMGQPPTNVLTF; cdr3_nt: TGTGCCAGCAGCCCCCAGATGGGACAGCCCCCGACCAACGTCCTGACTTTC; clone_size: NA; d_call: TRBD1; j_call: TRBJ2-6; v_call: TRBV28
cdr3_aa: CASSSRTVIFGGYTF; cdr3_nt: TGTGCCAGCAGCTCCAGGACAGTTATTTTTGGTGGCTACACCTTC; clone_size: NA; d_call: NA; j_call: TRBJ1-2; v_call: TRBV7-8
cdr3_aa: CASSSSGTVNYNSPLHF; cdr3_nt: TGTGCCAGCAGTTCTTCCGGGACAGTGAATTATAATTCACCCCTCCACTTT; clone_size: NA; d_call: TRBD1; j_call: TRBJ1-6; v_call: TRBV28
cdr3_aa: CASSVVETATQYF; cdr3_nt: TGTGCCAGCAGCGTAGTGGAGACGGCTACGCAGTATTTT; clone_size: NA; d_call: NA; j_call: TRBJ2-3; v_call: TRBV9
cdr3_aa: CASSLRAGGTGRSEQYF; cdr3_nt: TGTGCCAGCAGCTTACGAGCGGGGGGAACAGGGAGAAGCGAGCAGTACTTC; clone_size: NA; d_call: TRBD2; j_call: TRBJ2-7; v_call: TRBV7-2
cdr3_aa: CASSLKGGGNEQFF; cdr3_nt: TGTGCCAGCAGCTTGAAGGGCGGGGGCAATGAGCAGTTCTTC; clone_size: NA; d_call: TRBD2; j_call: TRBJ2-1; v_call: TRBV5-6
cdr3_aa: CASRISDYYGYTF; cdr3_nt: TGTGCCAGTAGGATATCCGACTACTATGGCTACACCTTC; clone_size: once; d_call: NA; j_call: TRBJ1-2; v_call: TRBV19
cdr3_aa: CASRAGGQETQYF; cdr3_nt: TGTGCCAGCAGAGCGGGGGGGCAAGAGACCCAGTACTTC; clone_size: NA; d_call: TRBD2; j_call: TRBJ2-5; v_call: TRBV6-5
cdr3_aa: CASSPGSYF; cdr3_nt: TGCGCCAGCAGCCCGGGGTCGTACTTC; clone_size: NA; d_call: NA; j_call: TRBJ2-5; v_call: TRBV5-1
cdr3_aa: CASSSSFGGLSYEQYF; cdr3_nt: TGTGCCAGCAGTTCCAGCTTTGGAGGGCTCTCCTACGAGCAGTACTTC; clone_size: few; d_call: NA; j_call: TRBJ2-7; v_call: TRBV6-5
cdr3_aa: CAFSESVGQNNSPLHF; cdr3_nt: TGTGCCTTCAGTGAGTCGGTTGGACAGAATAATTCACCCCTCCACTTT; clone_size: NA; d_call: NA; j_call: TRBJ1-6; v_call: TRBV10-3
cdr3_aa: CASTRHPGQQGSGQYF; cdr3_nt: TGTGCCAGCACCCGCCACCCCGGACAGCAAGGTTCGGGGCAGTACTTC; clone_size: NA; d_call: NA; j_call: TRBJ2-7; v_call: TRBV28
cdr3_aa: CAWSVRGSGNTIYF; cdr3_nt: TGTGCCTGGAGTGTAAGAGGCTCTGGAAACACCATATATTTT; clone_size: NA; d_call: NA; j_call: TRBJ1-3; v_call: TRBV30